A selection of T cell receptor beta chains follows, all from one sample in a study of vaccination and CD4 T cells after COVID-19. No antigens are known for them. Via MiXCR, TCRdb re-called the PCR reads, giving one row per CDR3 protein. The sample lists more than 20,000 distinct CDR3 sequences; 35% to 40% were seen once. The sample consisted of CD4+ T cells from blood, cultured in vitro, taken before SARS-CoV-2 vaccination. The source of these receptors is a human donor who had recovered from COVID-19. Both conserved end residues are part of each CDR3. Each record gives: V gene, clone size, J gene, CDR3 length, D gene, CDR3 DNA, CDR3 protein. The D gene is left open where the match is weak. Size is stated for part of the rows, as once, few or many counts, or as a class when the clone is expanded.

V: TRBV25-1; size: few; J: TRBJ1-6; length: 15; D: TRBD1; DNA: TGTGCCAGCAGCCCCATAACAGGGGGCAGGTCACCCCTCCACTTT; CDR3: CASSPITGGRSPLHF
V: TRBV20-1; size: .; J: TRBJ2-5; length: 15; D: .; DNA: TGCAGTGCTAGAGATTGGATGAGCGGCCGGGAGACCCAGTACTTC; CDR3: CSARDWMSGRETQYF
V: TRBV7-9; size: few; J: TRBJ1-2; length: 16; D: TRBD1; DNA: TGTGCCAGCAGCCGAGGAGAATGGGGGACAGGGACCGGCTACACCTTC; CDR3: CASSRGEWGTGTGYTF
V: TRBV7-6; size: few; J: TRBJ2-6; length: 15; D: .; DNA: TGTGCCAGCAGCTTAGGGGGAGCTGGGGCCAACGTCCTGACTTTC; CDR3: CASSLGGAGANVLTF
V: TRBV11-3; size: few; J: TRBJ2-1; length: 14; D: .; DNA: TGTGCCAGCAGCTTAGTTTGGGGCCAAAATGAGCAGTTCTTC; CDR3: CASSLVWGQNEQFF
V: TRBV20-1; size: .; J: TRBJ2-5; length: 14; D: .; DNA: TGCAGTGCTCCTTTTTTGGGGACGCGGGAGACCCAGTACTTC; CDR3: CSAPFLGTRETQYF
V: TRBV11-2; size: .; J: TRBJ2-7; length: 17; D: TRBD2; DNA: TGTGCCAGCAGCCCATGGGGCGCGGGAGGCCTCCCCTACGAGCAGTACTTC; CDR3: CASSPWGAGGLPYEQYF
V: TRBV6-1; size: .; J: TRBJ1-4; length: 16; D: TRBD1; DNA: TGTGCCAGCATCCGATCGGCTCGGGACAGACATGAAAAACTGTTTTTT; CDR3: CASIRSARDRHEKLFF
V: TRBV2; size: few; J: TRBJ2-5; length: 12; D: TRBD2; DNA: TGTGCCAGCCATGGCGGGGGGGCGACCCAGTACTTC; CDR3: CASHGGGATQYF
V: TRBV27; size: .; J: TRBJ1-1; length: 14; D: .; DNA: TGTGCCAGCAGTTTACGGGAGAAGAGCACTGAAGCTTTCTTT; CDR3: CASSLREKSTEAFF
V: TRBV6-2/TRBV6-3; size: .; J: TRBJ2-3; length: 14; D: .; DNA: TGTGCCAGCAGTAGACGCAGGGGCACAGATACGCAGTATTTT; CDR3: CASSRRRGTDTQYF
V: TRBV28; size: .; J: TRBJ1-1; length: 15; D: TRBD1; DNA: TGTGCCAGCAGTCCGGGACAGGGTTCGGGCACTGAAGCTTTCTTT; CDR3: CASSPGQGSGTEAFF
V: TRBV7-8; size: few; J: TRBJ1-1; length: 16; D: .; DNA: TGTGCCAGCAGCTTAAGGTTGTCCAGGGCGAACACTGAAGCTTTCTTT; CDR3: CASSLRLSRANTEAFF
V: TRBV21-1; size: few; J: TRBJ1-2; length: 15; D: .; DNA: TGTGCCAGCAGCCCCAGAGGGACAGGGATCTATGGCTACACCTTC; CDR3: CASSPRGTGIYGYTF
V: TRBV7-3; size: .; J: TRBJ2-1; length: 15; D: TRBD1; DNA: TGTGCCAGCAGCCGGGAGCAGGGGGCTCTTAATGAGCAGTTCTTC; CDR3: CASSREQGALNEQFF
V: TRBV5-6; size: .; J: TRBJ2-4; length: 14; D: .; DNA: TGTGCCAGCAGCCAGCAGGTAGCCAAAAACATTCAGTACTTC; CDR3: CASSQQVAKNIQYF
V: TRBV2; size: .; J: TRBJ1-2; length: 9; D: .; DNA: TGTGCCAGCAGTCTGACAGACACCTTC; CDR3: CASSLTDTF
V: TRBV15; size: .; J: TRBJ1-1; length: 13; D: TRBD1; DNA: TGTGCCACCAGCAAAGACAGGGTTCAGTCCGCTTTCTTT; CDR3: CATSKDRVQSAFF
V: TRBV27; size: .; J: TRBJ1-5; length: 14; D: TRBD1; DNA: TGTGCCAGCAGTTCGGGCAGGGGGCATCAGCCCCAGCATTTT; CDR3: CASSSGRGHQPQHF
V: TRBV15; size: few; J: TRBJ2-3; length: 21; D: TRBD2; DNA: TGTGCCACCAGCAGACCCCGTGGGGCTAGCGGGACTGGGGGTGAAACAGATACGCAGTATTTT; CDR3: CATSRPRGASGTGGETDTQYF
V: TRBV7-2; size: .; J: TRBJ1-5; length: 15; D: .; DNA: TGTGCCAGCAGCTTACTGGGACTTAGCAATCAGCCCCAGCATTTT; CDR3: CASSLLGLSNQPQHF
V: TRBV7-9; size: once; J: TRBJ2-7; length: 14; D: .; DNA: TGTGCCAGCAGTTCCCGGGACGGAGCCTACGAGCAGTACTTC; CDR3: CASSSRDGAYEQYF
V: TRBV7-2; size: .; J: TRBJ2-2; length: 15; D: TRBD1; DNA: TGTGCCAGCAGCTCCCAGGACAGGGCGGTCGGGGAGCTGTTTTTT; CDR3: CASSSQDRAVGELFF
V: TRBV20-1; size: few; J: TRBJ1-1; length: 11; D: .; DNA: TGTCAGGTGGCTCTGAACACTGAAGCTTTCTTT; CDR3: CQVALNTEAFF
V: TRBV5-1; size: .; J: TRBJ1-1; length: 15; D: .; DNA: TGCGCCAGCAGCTTGTCCGGCAAAACAAACACTGAAGCTTTCTTT; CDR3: CASSLSGKTNTEAFF
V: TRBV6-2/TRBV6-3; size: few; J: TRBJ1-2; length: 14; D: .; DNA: TGTGCCAGCAGATTGACAGGCGCTGGCTATGGCTACACCTTC; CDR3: CASRLTGAGYGYTF
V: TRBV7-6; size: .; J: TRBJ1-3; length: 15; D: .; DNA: TGTGCCAGCAGCTTAGCGATCGGCTCTGGAAACACCATATATTTT; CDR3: CASSLAIGSGNTIYF
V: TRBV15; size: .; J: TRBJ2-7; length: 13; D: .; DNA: TGTGCCACCAGCAGAGATCCGGCCTACGAGCAGTACTTC; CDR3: CATSRDPAYEQYF
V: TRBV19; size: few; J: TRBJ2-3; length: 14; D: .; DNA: TGTGCCAGTAGTATCAGACAGGACACAGATACGCAGTATTTT; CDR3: CASSIRQDTDTQYF
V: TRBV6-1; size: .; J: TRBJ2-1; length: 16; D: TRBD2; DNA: TGTGCCAGCAGTGAAATTCGGGCTAGCGGGCCCAATGAGCAGTTCTTC; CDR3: CASSEIRASGPNEQFF
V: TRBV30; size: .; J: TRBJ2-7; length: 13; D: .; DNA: TGTGCCTGGATTCGGGGGAACTCCTACGAGCAGTACTTC; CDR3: CAWIRGNSYEQYF